This TCR beta chain was profiled in a study of radiation and T cells in renal cell carcinoma. Study outcomes and limitations: Top 100 clonotypes averaged about 50% in irradiated versus approximately 45% in nephrectomy-only tumors.

Regarding this clone: Antigen specificity is unknown.

With 2 bases removed from V and 8 bases from J, the gap between germline ends came to 15 bases. The CDR3 has 14 residues. Germline CDR1 and CDR2: SGHDN and FVKESK. Specified treatment: treatment-naive control, cytoreductive nephrectomy. Controls included 4 female and fewer than twelve male donors, resected 2011 to 2014. Repertoires were generated with immunoSEQ multiplex PCR, while TCRdb's copy carries only in-frame clones and drops some. The top ten clones hold 25% to 40% of a sample with more than 15,000 clones, roughly three fifths of them seen once. The clonotype originates from a man in his fifties or sixties with renal cell carcinoma. The sequencing here drew on tumor tissue, taken from a patient whose treatment was nephrectomy without radiotherapy. The chain couples TRBV14 to TRBJ1-2; tentatively, D is TRBD1 (6 bases). The CDR3 coding sequence is TGTGCCAGCAGCCAAACTGACGGGACAAGCGGCTACACCTTC. It translates to CASSQTDGTSGYTF.